This T cell receptor (beta chain) was profiled in a study of blood T cell repertoires in COVID-19. Overall study context: T cells, B-cell-depleted T cells, or PBMCs supplied cDNA or gDNA.

Cohort placement rested on clinical history that participants reported themselves. Among Cohort 3 donors, those recovered had two negative PCRs, clearance, or symptom resolution. Libraries were prepared by immunoSEQ multiplex PCR; TCRdb keeps only in-frame clonotypes and omits some of them. The data hold some 170,000 clones, with about 79% observed a single time. The receptor comes from a man between 45 and 60 years old who had recovered from COVID-19. The sample taken for sequencing was PBMCs or T cells enriched from blood (not recorded which).

The CDR3 sequence is CASSERSAGVNGYTF. As DNA, the CDR3 is TGTGCCAGCAGTGAAAGATCGGCAGGGGTGAATGGCTACACCTTC. The chain couples TRBV2 to TRBJ1-2, with a weak D call TRBD1 (6 bases). Trimming took 2 bases from V and 6 from J, leaving 16 bases between them. There are 15 residues in the CDR3. Per germline, CDR1 SNHLY and CDR2 FYNNEI. Supplemented by reference TRBV2 and TRBJ1-2, the full variable domain reads EPEVTQTPSHQVTQMGQEVILRCVPISNHLYFYWYRQILGQKVEFLVSFYNNEISEKSEIFDDQFSVERPDGSNFTLKIRSTKLEDSAMYFCASSERSAGVNGYTFGSGTRLTVV.